Reported below is one T cell receptor beta chain. Its antigen has not been determined. Nothing much larger sits one base from this clone, and base qualities are not available. Each collaborating institution followed its own protocols to collect whole blood in K2EDTA tubes. For TCRbeta analysis, collaborators shipped samples as frozen whole blood, isolated PBMCs, or DNA extracted from either of those sample types. TCRbeta CDR3 regions were amplified from genomic DNA using the immunoSEQ Assay, a bias-controlled multiplex PCR. As for the authors' bioinformatics: Nucleated cell counts per sample were estimated from amplification of reference gene primers within the assay. To quantify the absolute abundance of each unique TCRbeta CDR3 rearrangement, sequence reads were collapsed and filtered. For each sample, productive Simpson clonality was calculated by taking the square root of Simpson's diversity index across productive rearrangements. TCRdb re-hosts the immuneACCESS table, in-frame sequences only. Its copies lack some clones; in the studies checked, an unresolved V gene accounts for under half of them, and the cause for the rest is not known. Clone size and the V and J calls come from that table; the DNA yielded D and trimming. In this sample the table shows roughly 91,000 clones, 84% of which occur a single time. Jointly, the top ten make up 2% of the sample.

This sample is drawn from a study of blood T cell repertoires in COVID-19 (dated by TCRdb to 2018 to 2021). Describing the broader study: Collaborator samples came from the United States, Italy and Spain and covered acute and convalescent phases of COVID-19. The prospective study material was composed of cDNA or gDNA derived from T cells, B-cell-depleted T cells, or PBMCs. The dataset comprised deeply sampled blood TCRbeta repertoires from subjects exposed to, actively infected with, or recovered from COVID-19. The repertoires were released in a freely available public database meant as a resource for research on the immune response to SARS-CoV-2. The samples were drawn from two sources: the first 160 participants of the ongoing ImmuneRACE study, and approximately 1,300 subjects contributed by 6 global collaborators. Sample metadata almost always included a de-identified subject ID, COVID-19 status, age in years and sex. Where HLA class I and class II types were available, the types were taken from metadata supplied by the sample provider, not from assay-based typing.

CDR1 SGHRS and CDR2 YFSETQ are derived from the germline V gene. V gives up 6 bases and J gives up 0 bases, and the segment between their germline ends measures 10 bases. Taken from cysteine to phenylalanine, the CDR3 has 14 residues. Only the CDR3 region is kept as DNA, spanning 42 bases read in frame from base 1. What the study reported, not specific to this receptor: How much clinical and demographic metadata was included differed by source and by participant, and the metadata was provided uncurated.

The sequenced sample consisted of peripheral blood. The chain is assembled from TRBV5-1 and TRBJ2-1; the D gene is perhaps TRBD2, on 5 matching bases. This clonotype was sampled from a man aged 70 or older with active or convalescent COVID-19. In nucleotides, the sequence is TGCGCCAGCACCGTGGGGAGCTCCTACAATGAGCAGTTCTTC. Translation gives CASTVGSSYNEQFF.